Following are 17 T cell receptor beta chains from one sample sequenced in a study of a mutant IDH1 vaccine in newly diagnosed glioma. Some clones are missing from TCRdb's copy, which holds only in-frame ones; the method was immunoSEQ multiplex PCR. The sample comprises around 60,000 clones, about 85% of which are singletons, and around 4.6% rests with the top ten. Regarding time point: week 35, safety follow-up. Vaccination comprised doses that each held 300 ug of mutant IDH1 20-mer peptide, plus topical imiquimod. These receptors' antigens are unknown. This specimen consisted of PBMCs, obtained from a glioma patient whose treatment included an IDH1 peptide vaccine. These receptors all come from a young man with glioma.

The J gene is TRBJ2-3, the V gene TRBV19; the D gene is possibly TRBD2 (5 bases). Germline lookup yields CDR1 LNHDA and CDR2 SQIVND (reference sequence). Deletions cut 7 bases from V and 0 bases from J, with 14 bases between. The CDR3 sequence is 15 residues long. The CDR3 sequence is CASTPGEASTDTQYF. The CDR3 nucleotides read TGTGCCAGTACCCCCGGGGAAGCTAGCACAGATACGCAGTATTTT. Full variable domain (rest looked up from reference TRBV19 and TRBJ2-3): DGGITQSPKYLFRKEGQNVTLSCEQNLNHDAMYWYRQDPGQGLRLIYYSQIVNDFQKGDIAEGYSVSREKKESFPLTVTSAQKNPTAFYLCASTPGEASTDTQYFGPGTRLTVL.

This chain links TRBV15 with TRBJ2-3; D could derive from TRBD1 or TRBD2 (6 bases each). Germline V lookup: CDR1 LNHNV, CDR2 YYDKDF (reference sequence). CDR3 size: 18 residues. V was clipped by 1 base and J by 0 bases, with 17 bases between them. The CDR3 coding sequence is TGTGCCACCAGCAGAGGGCGGGGTCCCAGGGGTAGCACAGATACGCAGTATTTT. Encoded protein: CATSRGRGPRGSTDTQYF.

This rearrangement joins TRBV29-1 to TRBJ2-5; D is unresolved. With 6 bases removed from V and 5 bases from J, the gap between germline ends came to 16 bases. Germline V gene data show CDR1 as SQVTM and CDR2 as ANQGSEA. The CDR3 has 13 amino acids. CDR3 region: CSVPGLAKETQYF. The CDR3 nucleotides are TGCAGCGTCCCGGGCTTGGCGAAGGAGACCCAGTACTTC.

This clone showed up just a few times. The chain uses TRBV6-5 and TRBJ1-1; D is unclear. Trimming stripped 4 bases from V and 4 bases from J, with 10 bases between. The CDR3 has 13 amino acids. Germline V lookup: CDR1 MNHEY, CDR2 SVGAGI. This CDR3 is CASSSWITTEAFF. The CDR3 DNA sequence: TGTGCCAGCAGTTCGTGGATTACCACTGAAGCTTTCTTT.

The chain joins TRBV9 to TRBJ2-3; 10 bases are a match to TRBD2. This CDR3 contains 18 residues. V lost 2 bases, J lost 1 base, and 10 bases stayed unmatched. Germline V gives CDR1 SGDLS, CDR2 YYNGEE. CDR3 in amino acids: CASSVSAGGRLGTDTQYF. As DNA, the CDR3 is TGTGCCAGCAGCGTCTCAGCGGGGGGGCGGTTAGGCACAGATACGCAGTATTTT. The full variable domain, its missing parts supplied by reference TRBV9 and TRBJ2-3, is DSGVTQTPKHLITATGQRVTLRCSPRSGDLSVYWYQQSLDQGLQFLIQYYNGEERAKGNILERFSAQQFPDLHSELNLSSLELGDSALYFCASSVSAGGRLGTDTQYFGPGTRLTVL.

The V gene is TRBV7-2, the J gene TRBJ2-3; D ambiguous. The CDR3 has 16 residues. CDR1 and CDR2 (germline): SGHTA, FQGNSA. V dropped 8 bases and J dropped 0 bases, with 18 bases sitting between them. CDR3 nucleotide sequence: TGTGCCAGCGGTAAACTCGTTCGGACCAGCACAGATACGCAGTATTTT. Translating it yields CASGKLVRTSTDTQYF.

The rearrangement joins TRBV19 to TRBJ1-4; D is perhaps TRBD1 (5 bases). Germline-derived CDR1 and CDR2 are LNHDA and SQIVND (reference sequence). Trimming took off 9 bases at V and 5 bases at J, with 13 bases between the two ends. The CDR3 is 13 amino acids. This CDR3 reads CASLTVRNEKLFF. The CDR3 DNA is TGTGCCAGCCTGACAGTAAGAAATGAAAAACTGTTTTTT.

The rearrangement uses TRBV28 and TRBJ1-5, with D unresolved. Germline V gene data show CDR1 as MDHEN and CDR2 as SYDVKM. Trimming took 5 bases from V and 0 from J, leaving 23 bases between them. The CDR3 extends over 19 amino acids. CDR3 nucleotide sequence: TGTGCCAGCAGTCGGATCGTAAAAGGTTTAAGGAGTAGCAATCAGCCCCAGCATTTT. Translated: CASSRIVKGLRSSNQPQHF.

This chain uses TRBV11-2 with TRBJ1-6; D uncertain. CDR3 length: 13 amino acids. Per germline, CDR1 SGHAT and CDR2 FQNNGV. Trimming shortened V by 5 bases and J by 14 bases, and 16 bases separated the two germline ends. CDR3 loop: CASSGRTVLSLHF. The CDR3 coding sequence is TGTGCCAGCAGCGGTAGGACCGTTTTGTCCCTCCACTTT.

V gene TRBV7-8 combines with J gene TRBJ2-6; the match to TRBD1 covers 9 bases. The J segment lost 1 base and the V segment lost 4 bases, leaving 11 bases of the junction unmatched. This CDR3 is 19 amino acids long. Germline V gives CDR1 SGHVS, CDR2 FQNEAQ. The CDR3 sequence is CASSYLTGTGRSGANVLTF. The CDR3 DNA follows: TGTGCCAGCAGCTACCTAACCGGGACAGGGAGATCTGGGGCCAACGTCCTGACTTTC. Complete variable domain (other parts from reference TRBV7-8 and TRBJ2-6): GAGVSQSPRYKVAKRGQDVALRCDPISGHVSLFWYQQALGQGPEFLTYFQNEAQLDKSGLPSDRFFAERPEGSVSTLKIQRTQQEDSAVYLCASSYLTGTGRSGANVLTFGAGSRLTVL.

J is TRBJ1-2 and V is TRBV6-1; no firm D call. The germline gives CDR1 MNHNS, CDR2 SASEGT. The germline V and J ends were trimmed by 6 bases and 8 bases, with 7 bases remaining between them. CDR3 length: 10 residues. This chain's CDR3 is CASRLVGYTF. The CDR3 bases are TGTGCCAGCAGGTTGGTGGGCTACACCTTC.

The J gene is TRBJ1-1, the V gene TRBV6-5; 7 positions agree with TRBD1. This CDR3 region has 13 residues. CDR1 and CDR2 from the germline V gene are MNHEY and SVGAGI. Germline trimming cut 6 bases from V and 2 bases from J; bases unmatched to any gene: 3. This chain's CDR3 is CASRTGSNTEAFF. The CDR3 DNA is TGTGCCAGCAGGACAGGGAGCAACACTGAAGCTTTCTTT.

A few counts support this clone. This chain connects TRBV19 to TRBJ1-5; 10 bases are shared with TRBD1. Germline V gene lookup returns CDR1 LNHDA and CDR2 SQIVND (reference sequence). CDR3 size: 19 residues. V dropped 3 bases and J dropped 0; count of bases not matched to a gene: 11. CDR3 in amino acids: CASSIRDRGHGYSNQPQHF. The CDR3 DNA is TGTGCCAGTAGTATCCGGGACAGGGGACACGGGTATAGCAATCAGCCCCAGCATTTT.

The rearrangement joins TRBV19 to TRBJ1-3; perhaps TRBD1 as D (5 bases). Trimming pared 4 bases from V and 2 bases from J, leaving 9 bases between. The length of the CDR3 is 14 residues. Germline V gene data show CDR1 as LNHDA and CDR2 as SQIVND (reference sequence). In nucleotides, the CDR3 is TGTGCCAGTAGTAGGCCGGGGGCTGGAAACACCATATATTTT. Translation: CASSRPGAGNTIYF.

The chain uses TRBV28 and TRBJ1-2; TRBD1 might be the D (5 bases). Trimming pared 5 bases from V and 0 bases from J, leaving 13 bases between. The CDR3 covers 15 residues. Germline-derived CDR1 and CDR2 are MDHEN and SYDVKM. CDR3 sequence: CASSLSGRANYGYTF. CDR3 sequence (DNA): TGTGCCAGCAGTCTCTCAGGGAGGGCTAACTATGGCTACACCTTC.

The J gene is TRBJ2-7, the V gene TRBV18; tentatively, D is TRBD2 (6 bases). The CDR3 runs to 14 residues. Germline-derived CDR1 and CDR2 are KGHSH and LQKENI. The V end was cut by 6 bases, the J end by 4 bases, with 16 bases between. The CDR3, as DNA: TGTGCCAGCTCGCGCGGGACGTGGATTTACGAGCAGTACTTC. It translates to CASSRGTWIYEQYF.

V is TRBV5-6 and J is TRBJ1-4; no clear D. V was shortened by 1 base and J by 7 bases, with 14 bases between the two germline ends. CDR3 length: 15 residues. Per the germline V gene, CDR1 is SGHDT and CDR2 is YYEEEE. In DNA, the CDR3 is TGTGCCAGCAGCTTGTATGGGGTTTTGGGTGAAAAACTGTTTTTT. This gives the protein CASSLYGVLGEKLFF.